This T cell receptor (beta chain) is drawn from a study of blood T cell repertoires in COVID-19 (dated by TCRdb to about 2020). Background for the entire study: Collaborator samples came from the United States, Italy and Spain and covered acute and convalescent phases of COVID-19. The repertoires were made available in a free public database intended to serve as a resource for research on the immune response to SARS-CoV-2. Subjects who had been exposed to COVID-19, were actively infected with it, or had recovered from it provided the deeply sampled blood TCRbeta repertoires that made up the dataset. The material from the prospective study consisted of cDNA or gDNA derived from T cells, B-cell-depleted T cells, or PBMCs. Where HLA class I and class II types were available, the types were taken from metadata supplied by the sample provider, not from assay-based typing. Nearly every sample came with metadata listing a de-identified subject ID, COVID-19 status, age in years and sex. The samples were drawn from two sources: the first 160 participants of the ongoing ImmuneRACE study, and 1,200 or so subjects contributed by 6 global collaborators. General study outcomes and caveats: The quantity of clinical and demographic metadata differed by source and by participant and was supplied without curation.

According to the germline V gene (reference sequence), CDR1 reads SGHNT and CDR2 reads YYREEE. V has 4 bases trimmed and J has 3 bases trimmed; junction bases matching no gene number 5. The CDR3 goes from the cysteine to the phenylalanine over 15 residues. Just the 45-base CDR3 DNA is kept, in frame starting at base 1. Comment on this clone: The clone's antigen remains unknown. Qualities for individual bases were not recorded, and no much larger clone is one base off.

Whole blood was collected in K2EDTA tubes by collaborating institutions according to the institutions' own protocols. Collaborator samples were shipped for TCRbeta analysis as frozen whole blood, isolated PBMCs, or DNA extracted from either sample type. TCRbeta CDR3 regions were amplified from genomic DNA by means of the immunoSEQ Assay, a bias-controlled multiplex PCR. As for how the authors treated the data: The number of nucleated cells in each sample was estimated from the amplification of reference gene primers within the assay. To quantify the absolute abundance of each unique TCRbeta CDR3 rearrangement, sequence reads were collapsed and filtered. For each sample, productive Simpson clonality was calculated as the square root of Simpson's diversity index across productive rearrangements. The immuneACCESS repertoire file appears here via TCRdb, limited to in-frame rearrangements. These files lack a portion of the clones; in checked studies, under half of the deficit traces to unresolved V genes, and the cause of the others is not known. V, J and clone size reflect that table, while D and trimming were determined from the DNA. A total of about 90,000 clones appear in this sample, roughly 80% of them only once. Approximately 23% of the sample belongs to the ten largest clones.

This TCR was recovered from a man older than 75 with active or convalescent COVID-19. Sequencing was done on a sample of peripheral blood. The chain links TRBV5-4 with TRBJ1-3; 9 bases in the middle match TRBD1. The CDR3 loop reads CASSPGQGFGNTIYF. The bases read TGTGCCAGCAGCCCGGGACAGGGCTTTGGAAACACCATATATTTT.